The sequence of this T cell receptor (beta chain) was determined in a study of regulatory T cells in long-lasting Graves disease. Library construction for TCR beta used iRepertoire HTBI primers and Arm-PCR of CDR3 regions. TCRdb used MiXCR to reprocess the multiplex PCR reads, holding one entry per CDR3 protein. The sample holds some 410,000 distinct CDR3 sequences, around 15% seen once. Described time point: newly diagnosed GD, antithyroid drugs for less than 3 months. Preparation of the TCR library used RNA extracted from PBMCs. In each case, Graves' disease was diagnosed per American Thyroid Association guidelines. The V and J ends lost 7 bases and 1 base respectively, with 19 bases between them. Looked up from germline, CDR1 is SGHTA and CDR2 is FQGNSA. The CDR3 runs to 16 residues. The same sample was also used in a study of T cells in Graves' hyperthyroidism and ophthalmopathy. Turning to that study: The model forecast ophthalmopathy, anticipating it by a median about 6.5 months before onset.

The chain joins TRBV7-2 to TRBJ1-1; tentatively, D is TRBD1 (5 bases). The receptor was derived from a woman in her 30s with Graves disease. Sequencing was performed on peripheral blood mononuclear cells (PBMCs), taken at new diagnosis, from a patient treated with antithyroid drugs. The CDR3 loop reads CASKTGRAEGNTEAFF. The CDR3, as DNA: TGTGCCAGCAAGACTGGCAGGGCAGAAGGGAACACTGAAGCTTTCTTT.